One and the same sample provided the 9 T cell receptor beta chains below, sequenced in a study of blood T cell repertoires in COVID-19. The assay was immunoSEQ multiplex PCR, and TCRdb's table has in-frame clones only and misses some. The table shows some 120,000 clones, with about 90% occurring only once. Sequenced input: peripheral blood. These receptor sequences come from a woman between 45 and 65 years old who had recovered from COVID-19.

This chain connects TRBV7-8 to TRBJ2-3, with a possible D match to TRBD1 (5 bases). The germline V gene encodes CDR1 SGHVS and CDR2 FQNEAQ. The CDR3 sequence is 12 residues long. With 5 bases removed from V and 5 bases from J, the gap between germline ends came to 8 bases. CDR3 in amino acids: CASSPGLDTQYF. The CDR3 nucleotides read TGTGCCAGCAGCCCAGGGTTAGATACGCAGTATTTT.

The table lists this clone with a count of one. The chain has TRBV3-1 (or the pseudogene TRBV3-2) and TRBJ1-1; TRBD1 agrees at 8 bases. This CDR3 region has 16 residues. Germline V gene lookup returns CDR1 LGHDT and CDR2 YNNKEL (reference sequence). V was pared by 0 bases and J by 4 bases, with 7 bases of the junction left unmatched. CDR3 coding DNA: TGTGCCAGCAGCCAAGAGGCAGGGGGCTCCCTCACTGAAGCTTTCTTT. Its protein is CASSQEAGGSLTEAFF.

The V and J genes are TRBV15 and TRBJ2-5; the D gene is possibly TRBD2 (7 bases). The CDR3 is 16 residues long. Deletions cut 1 base from V and 1 base from J, with 13 bases between. Per germline, CDR1 LNHNV and CDR2 YYDKDF (reference sequence). CDR3 amino acids: CATSRGGASGQETQYF. The CDR3 DNA reads as TGTGCCACCAGCAGAGGGGGGGCTAGCGGCCAAGAGACCCAGTACTTC.

The genes are TRBV18 and TRBJ2-1; TRBD2 aligns across 11 bases. Looked up from germline, CDR1 is KGHSH and CDR2 is LQKENI. Unmatched junction bases numbered 5, after V lost 6 bases and J lost 10 bases. The CDR3 runs 13 residues. The CDR3 DNA sequence: TGTGCCAGCTCCCCGGGACTAGCGGAGGAGCAGTTCTTC. It encodes CASSPGLAEEQFF.

The V gene is TRBV18, the J gene TRBJ1-1; D might be TRBD1 (6 bases). The CDR3 totals 19 residues. The germline gives CDR1 KGHSH, CDR2 LQKENI. V was pared by 3 bases and J by 0 bases, with 23 bases between. CDR3 DNA: TGTGCCAGCTCACCCATACGTTATGACAGGCTTAAAATGAACACTGAAGCTTTCTTT. Translation gives CASSPIRYDRLKMNTEAFF. The full variable domain, rest sourced from reference TRBV18 and TRBJ1-1, is NAGVMQNPRHLVRRRGQEARLRCSPMKGHSHVYWYRQLPEEGLKFMVYLQKENIIDESGMPKERFSAEFPKEGPSILRIQQVVRGDSAAYFCASSPIRYDRLKMNTEAFFGQGTRLTVV.

For this clone: Other DNA sequences in the sample encode the same CDR3. The rearrangement uses TRBV18 and TRBJ1-2, with D possibly being TRBD1 (5 bases). The germline V gene encodes CDR1 KGHSH and CDR2 LQKENI. The CDR3 covers 12 residues. Trimming shortened V by 3 bases and J by 8 bases, and 10 bases separated the two germline ends. The CDR3 DNA is TGTGCCAGCTCACCCCCCCAGGGCGGCTACACCTTC. Protein product: CASSPPQGGYTF.

The chain uses TRBV5-1 and TRBJ1-2; the match to TRBD1 covers 7 bases. After removal of 1 base from V and 3 bases from J, the junction contained 3 bases not matched to a gene. The length of the CDR3 is 14 residues. CDR1 and CDR2 from the germline V gene are SGHRS and YFSETQ. Here the CDR3 reads CASSLTGADYGYTF. Here the CDR3 DNA reads TGCGCCAGCAGCTTGACAGGGGCGGACTATGGCTACACCTTC.

This clone was detected only a few times. The chain couples TRBV7-8 to TRBJ2-7; D possibly corresponds to TRBD1 (5 bases). The CDR3 runs to 13 residues. The V gene's germline CDR1 is SGHVS and CDR2 FQNEAQ. V gave up 1 base and J gave up 2 bases, with 6 bases separating them. The CDR3 loop reads CASSLGTTYEQYF. The DNA for the CDR3 is TGTGCCAGCAGCTTAGGGACAACCTACGAGCAGTACTTC. Combining the CDR3 with reference TRBV7-8 and TRBJ2-7 gives the whole variable domain GAGVSQSPRYKVAKRGQDVALRCDPISGHVSLFWYQQALGQGPEFLTYFQNEAQLDKSGLPSDRFFAERPEGSVSTLKIQRTQQEDSAVYLCASSLGTTYEQYFGPGTRLTVT.

The gene calls are TRBV3-1 (or the pseudogene TRBV3-2) and TRBJ2-5; no clear D. Germline values: CDR1 LGHDT, CDR2 YNNKEL (reference sequence). CDR3 size: 12 residues. Deletions cut 1 base from V and 6 bases from J, with 6 bases between. CDR3 in amino acids: CASSQGGQTQYF. CDR3 coding DNA: TGTGCCAGCAGCCAAGGTGGGCAGACCCAGTACTTC.